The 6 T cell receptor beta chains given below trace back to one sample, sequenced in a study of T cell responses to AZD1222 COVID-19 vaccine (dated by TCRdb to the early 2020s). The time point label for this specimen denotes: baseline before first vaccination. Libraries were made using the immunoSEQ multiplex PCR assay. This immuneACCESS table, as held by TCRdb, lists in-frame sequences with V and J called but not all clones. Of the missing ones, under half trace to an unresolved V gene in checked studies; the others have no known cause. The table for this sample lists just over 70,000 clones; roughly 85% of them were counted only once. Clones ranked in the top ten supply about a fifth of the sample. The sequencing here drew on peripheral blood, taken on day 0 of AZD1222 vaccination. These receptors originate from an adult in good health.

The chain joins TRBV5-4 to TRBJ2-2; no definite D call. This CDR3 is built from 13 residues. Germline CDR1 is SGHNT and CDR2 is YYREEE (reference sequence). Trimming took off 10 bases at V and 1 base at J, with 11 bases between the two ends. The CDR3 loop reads CACRSENTGELFF. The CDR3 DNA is TGTGCCTGCCGCTCCGAGAACACCGGGGAGCTGTTTTTT.

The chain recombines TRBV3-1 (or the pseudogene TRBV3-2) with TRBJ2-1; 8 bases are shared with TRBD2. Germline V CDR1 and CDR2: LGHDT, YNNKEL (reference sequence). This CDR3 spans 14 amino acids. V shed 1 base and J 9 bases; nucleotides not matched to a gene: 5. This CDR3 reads CASSQGSGGLEQFF. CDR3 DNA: TGTGCCAGCAGCCAAGGGAGCGGGGGACTTGAGCAGTTCTTC.

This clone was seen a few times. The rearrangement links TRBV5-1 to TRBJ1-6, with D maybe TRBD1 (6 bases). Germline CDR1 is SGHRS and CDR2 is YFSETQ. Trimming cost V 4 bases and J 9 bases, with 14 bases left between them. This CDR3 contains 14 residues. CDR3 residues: CASSPEIGGSPLHF. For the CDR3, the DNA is TGCGCCAGCAGCCCGGAAATAGGGGGTTCACCCCTCCACTTT.

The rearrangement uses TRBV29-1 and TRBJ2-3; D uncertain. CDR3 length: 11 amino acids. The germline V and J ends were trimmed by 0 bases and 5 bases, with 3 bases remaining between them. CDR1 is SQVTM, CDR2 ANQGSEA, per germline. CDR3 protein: CSVEEGDTQYF. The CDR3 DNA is TGCAGCGTTGAAGAGGGAGATACGCAGTATTTT.

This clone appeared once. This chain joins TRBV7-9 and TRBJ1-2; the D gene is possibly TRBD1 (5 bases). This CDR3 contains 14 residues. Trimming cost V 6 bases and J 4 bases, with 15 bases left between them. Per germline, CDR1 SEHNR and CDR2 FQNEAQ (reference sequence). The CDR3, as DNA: TGTGCCAGCAGTTACGGGGACCGCAGCTATGGCTACACCTTC. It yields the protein CASSYGDRSYGYTF.

This chain's CDR3 is CASSYSGVGYNEQFF. The CDR3 DNA follows: TGTGCCAGCAGTTACTCTGGGGTGGGCTACAATGAGCAGTTCTTC. V and J are TRBV6-5 and TRBJ2-1; D not resolved. The ends were cut back, 0 bases at V and 3 bases at J, with 9 bases in the middle. The CDR3 contains 15 residues. Germline CDR1 is MNHEY and CDR2 is SVGAGI.